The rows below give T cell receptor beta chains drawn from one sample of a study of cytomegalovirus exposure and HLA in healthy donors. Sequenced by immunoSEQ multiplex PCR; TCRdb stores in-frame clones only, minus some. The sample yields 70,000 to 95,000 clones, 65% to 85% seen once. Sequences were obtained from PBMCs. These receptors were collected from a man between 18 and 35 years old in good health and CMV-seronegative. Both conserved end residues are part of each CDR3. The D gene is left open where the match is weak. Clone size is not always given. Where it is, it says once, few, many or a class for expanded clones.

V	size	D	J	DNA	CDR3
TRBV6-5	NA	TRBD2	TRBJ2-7	TGTGCCAGCAGTGGGACTAGCGGGGGGTGGGAGCAGTACTTC	CASSGTSGGWEQYF
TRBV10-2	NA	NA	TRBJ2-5	TGCGCCAGCAGTCAAGGAGACAGTTACCAAGAGACCCAGTACTTC	CASSQGDSYQETQYF
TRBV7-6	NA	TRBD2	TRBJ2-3	TGTGCCAGCAGCTTAGGTGGGACTAGTCGCACAGATACGCAGTATTTT	CASSLGGTSRTDTQYF
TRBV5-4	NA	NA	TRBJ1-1	TGTGCCAGCAGCCTAGTTGGGGCCGGGAACACTGAAGCTTTCTTT	CASSLVGAGNTEAFF
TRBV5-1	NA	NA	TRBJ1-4	TGCGCCAGCAGCAAGGAGGCAGGGGTGGATGAAAAACTGTTTTTT	CASSKEAGVDEKLFF
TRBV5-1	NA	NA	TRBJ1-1	TGCGCCAGCAGCTTGTCCGGGGAGAACACTGAAGCTTTCTTT	CASSLSGENTEAFF
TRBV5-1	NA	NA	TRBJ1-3	TGCGCCAGCAGCGTTGACAGGATGGGGGACACCATATATTTT	CASSVDRMGDTIYF
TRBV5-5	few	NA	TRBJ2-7	TGTGCCAGCAGCTCGCGACAGGACCTTCTCAACGAGCAGTACTTC	CASSSRQDLLNEQYF
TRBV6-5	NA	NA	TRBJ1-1	TGTGCCAGCAGCTGGGGCATGAACACTGAAGCTTTCTTT	CASSWGMNTEAFF
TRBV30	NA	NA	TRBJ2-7	TGTGCCTGGAGTGTGAGTACCTACGAGCAGTACTTC	CAWSVSTYEQYF
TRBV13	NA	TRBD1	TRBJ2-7	TGTGCCAGCAGCGAAGACAGGGACAACTACGAGCAGTACTTC	CASSEDRDNYEQYF
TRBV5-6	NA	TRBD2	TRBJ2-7	TGTGCCAGCAGTAGGGGAGGGGCTGCCTACGAGCAGTACTTC	CASSRGGAAYEQYF
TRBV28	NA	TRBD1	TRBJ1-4	TGTGCCAGCAGTATCCGGGACAGCATCGGCAATGAAAAACTGTTTTTT	CASSIRDSIGNEKLFF
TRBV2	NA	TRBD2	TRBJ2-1	TGTGCCAGCAGAGGGACTAGCGGGGGGGGTCCCCAGTTCTTC	CASRGTSGGGPQFF
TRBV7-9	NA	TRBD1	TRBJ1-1	TGTGCCAGCAGCTTAGCAGAACAGGGGCCCAACACTGAAGCTTTCTTT	CASSLAEQGPNTEAFF
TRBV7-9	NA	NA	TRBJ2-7	TGTTCCAGCAGCTCCATTTCCTACGAGCAGTACTTC	CSSSSISYEQYF
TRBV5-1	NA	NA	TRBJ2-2	TGTGCCAGCAGCTTTAGAGGCACCGGGGAGCTGTTTTTT	CASSFRGTGELFF
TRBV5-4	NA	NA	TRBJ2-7	TGTGCCAGCAGCTTGAATAGGGGCGATTTCGACGAGCAGTACTTC	CASSLNRGDFDEQYF
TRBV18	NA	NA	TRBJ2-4	TGTGCCAGCTCACCGCAGGTGGGGGCGACCAAAAACATTCAGTACTTC	CASSPQVGATKNIQYF
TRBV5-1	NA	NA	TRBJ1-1	TGCGCCAGCAGCTTGGCAGGGATCGTTGAAGCTTTCTTT	CASSLAGIVEAFF
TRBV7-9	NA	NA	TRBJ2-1	TGTTCCAGCAGCGACGTGAGCGTAGAGCAGTTCTTC	CSSSDVSVEQFF
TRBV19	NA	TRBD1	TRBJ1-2	TGTGCCAGTAGTATAAGCGAGGGGGCGGGCGGCTACACCTTC	CASSISEGAGGYTF
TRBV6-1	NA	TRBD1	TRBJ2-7	TGTGCCAGCAGTTGGGACAGTCCCTACGAGCAGTACTTC	CASSWDSPYEQYF
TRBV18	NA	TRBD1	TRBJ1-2	TGTGCCAGCTCAAACAGGGGGGACTATGGCTACACCTTC	CASSNRGDYGYTF
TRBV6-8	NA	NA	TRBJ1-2	TGTGCCAGCAGTCCCCACAGGGTAGGTCCTCCTGGCTACACCTTC	CASSPHRVGPPGYTF
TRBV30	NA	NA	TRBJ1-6	TGTGCCTGGAGTGTAGACACCACTAATTCACCCCTCCACTTT	CAWSVDTTNSPLHF
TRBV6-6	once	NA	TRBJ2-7	TGTGCCAGCAGTTACGCGGGCACTCACTCCTACGAGCAGTACTTC	CASSYAGTHSYEQYF
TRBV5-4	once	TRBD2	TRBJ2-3	TGTGCCAGCAGCGCCGGGACTAGCGGGGGAGATACGCAGTATTTT	CASSAGTSGGDTQYF
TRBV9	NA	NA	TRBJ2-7	TGTGCCAGCAGCGTAGTCGGTCGGGGAGGCGAGCAGTACTTC	CASSVVGRGGEQYF
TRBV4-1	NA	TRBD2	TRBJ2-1	TGCGCCAGCAGCCCCCGGACTAGCGGGGGGTACAATGAGCAGTTCTTC	CASSPRTSGGYNEQFF
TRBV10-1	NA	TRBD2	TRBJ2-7	TGCGCCAGCAGTGACACTAGCGGGGGCGCAAGCTCCTACGAGCAGTACTTC	CASSDTSGGASSYEQYF
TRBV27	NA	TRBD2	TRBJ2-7	TGTGCCAGCAGACCAATGGGCGGGGGGCAGGACGAGCAGTACTTC	CASRPMGGGQDEQYF
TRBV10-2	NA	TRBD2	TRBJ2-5	TGCGCCAGCAGTGAGGCGGGGGGACAAGAGACCCAGTACTTC	CASSEAGGQETQYF
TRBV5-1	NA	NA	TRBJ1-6	TGCGCCAGCACCTTGGGTGGTGCAGGGGTGAAAGGCAATTCACCCCTCCACTTT	CASTLGGAGVKGNSPLHF
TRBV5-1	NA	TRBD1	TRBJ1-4	TGCGCCAGCAGCAATAGACAGGGGGCCGGAGAAAAACTGTTTTTT	CASSNRQGAGEKLFF
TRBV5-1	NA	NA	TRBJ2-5	TGCGCCAGCAGCTACCAGGGGGAGACCCAGTACTTC	CASSYQGETQYF
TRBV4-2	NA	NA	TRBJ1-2	TGTGCCAGCAGCCAAGATTCCCCTAGACGTTATGGCTACACCTTC	CASSQDSPRRYGYTF
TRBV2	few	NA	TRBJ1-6	TGTGCCAGCAGTCCATGGGGAGCAGCCTCACCCCTCCACTTT	CASSPWGAASPLHF
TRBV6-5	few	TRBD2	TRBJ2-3	TGTGCCACCGGCCCGCTGAGCGGGGGGGCAGATACGCAGTATTTT	CATGPLSGGADTQYF
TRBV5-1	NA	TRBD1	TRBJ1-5	TGCGCCAGCAGCTCGGGACAGGGCAATCAGCCCCAGCATTTT	CASSSGQGNQPQHF
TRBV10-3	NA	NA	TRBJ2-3	TGTGCCATCAGTGAGAGTCCAGGGCGGGGAAAGACAGATACGCAGTATTTT	CAISESPGRGKTDTQYF
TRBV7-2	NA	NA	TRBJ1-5	TGTGCCAGCAGCCGACAGCGAGATCAGCCCCAGCATTTT	CASSRQRDQPQHF
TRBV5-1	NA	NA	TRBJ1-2	TGCGCCAGCAGCTCCACAGGGTACTATGGCTACACCTTC	CASSSTGYYGYTF
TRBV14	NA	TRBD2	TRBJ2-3	TGTGCCAGCAGTGATCTAGCGGGGGCTAGCACAGATACGCAGTATTTT	CASSDLAGASTDTQYF
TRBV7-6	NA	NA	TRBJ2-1	TGTGCCAGCAGCTTAATCGCCAGTAAAAACAATGAGCAGTTCTTC	CASSLIASKNNEQFF
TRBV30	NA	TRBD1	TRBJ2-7	TGTGCCTGGAGTGCACGCCGGGACAGTGGCATTTACTTC	CAWSARRDSGIYF
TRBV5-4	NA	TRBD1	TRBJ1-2	TGTGCCAGCAGCGGAGGGGGCCTCTATGGCTACACCTTC	CASSGGGLYGYTF
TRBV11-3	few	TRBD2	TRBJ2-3	TGTGCCAGCAGCTCTAAGCGGGGGGGCTCAGATACGCAGTATTTT	CASSSKRGGSDTQYF
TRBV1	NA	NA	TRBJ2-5	TGCACCAGCAGCCAAGATATGTGGCTAGCGGGGGGAACCATACTCCATGGGACCCAGTACTTC	CTSSQDMWLAGGTILHGTQYF
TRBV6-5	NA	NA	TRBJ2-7	TGTGCCAGCAGTCAGACTGGGGGGAGAGAGCAGTACTTC	CASSQTGGREQYF